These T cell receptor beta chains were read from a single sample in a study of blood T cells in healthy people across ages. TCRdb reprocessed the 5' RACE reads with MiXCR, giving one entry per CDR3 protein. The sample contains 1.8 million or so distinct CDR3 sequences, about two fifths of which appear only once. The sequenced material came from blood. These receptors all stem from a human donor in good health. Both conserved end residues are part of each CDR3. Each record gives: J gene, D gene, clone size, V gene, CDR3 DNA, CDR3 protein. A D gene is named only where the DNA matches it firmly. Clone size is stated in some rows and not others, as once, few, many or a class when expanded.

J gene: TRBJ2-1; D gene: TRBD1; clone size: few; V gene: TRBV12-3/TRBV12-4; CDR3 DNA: TGTGCCAGCAGCCAGGGACAGGGCGATTTGAATGAGCAGTTCTTC; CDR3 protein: CASSQGQGDLNEQFF
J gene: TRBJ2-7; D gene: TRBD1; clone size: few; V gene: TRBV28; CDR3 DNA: TGTGCCAGCAGTCGCAAGCCGGGACAGCCATCCTACGAGCAGTACTTC; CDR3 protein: CASSRKPGQPSYEQYF
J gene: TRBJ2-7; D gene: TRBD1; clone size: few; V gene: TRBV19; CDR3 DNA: TGTGCCAGTAGTATAGGAGAGGGACAGTACCCCTACGAGCAGTACTTC; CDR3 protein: CASSIGEGQYPYEQYF
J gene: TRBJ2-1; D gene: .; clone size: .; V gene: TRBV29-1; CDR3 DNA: TGCAGCGTTGATCCAGGGCAGGGGCCCACCTACAATGAGCAGTTCTTC; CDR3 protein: CSVDPGQGPTYNEQFF
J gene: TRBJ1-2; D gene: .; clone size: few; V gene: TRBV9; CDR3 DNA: TGTGCCAGCAGCGTAGACCCCAGGGTGGCCTATGGCTACACCTTC; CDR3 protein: CASSVDPRVAYGYTF
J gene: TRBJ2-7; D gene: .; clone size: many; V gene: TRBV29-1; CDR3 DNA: TGCAGCGTTGAGAGGGACTACGAGCAGTACTTC; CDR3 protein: CSVERDYEQYF
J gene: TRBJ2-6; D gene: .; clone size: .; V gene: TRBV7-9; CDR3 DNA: TGTGCCAGCAGCTTTTTAAAGTCGGGGGTATCTGGGGCCAACGTCCTGACTTTC; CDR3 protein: CASSFLKSGVSGANVLTF
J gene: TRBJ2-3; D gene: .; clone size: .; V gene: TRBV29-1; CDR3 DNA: TGCAGCGTTGTTGCCCCGGTTGGAACAACTAGCACAGATACGCAGTATTTT; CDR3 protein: CSVVAPVGTTSTDTQYF
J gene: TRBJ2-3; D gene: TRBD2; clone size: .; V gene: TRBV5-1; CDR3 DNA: TGCGCCAGCAGCTTGAGACTAGCGGGGGATACCACAGATACGCAGTATTTT; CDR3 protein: CASSLRLAGDTTDTQYF
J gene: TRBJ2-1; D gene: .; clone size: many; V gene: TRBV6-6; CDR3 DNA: TGTGCCAGCAGTACCCCCTTTCTGGATGAGCAGTTCTTC; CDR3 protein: CASSTPFLDEQFF
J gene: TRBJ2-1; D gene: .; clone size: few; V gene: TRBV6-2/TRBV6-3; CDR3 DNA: TGTGCCAGCAGATGGGGGAGCTCCTACAATGAGCAGTTCTTC; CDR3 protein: CASRWGSSYNEQFF
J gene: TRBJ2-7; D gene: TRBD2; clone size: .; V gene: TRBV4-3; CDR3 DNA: TGCGCCAGCAGCCAAGATTTTGGGGGTACTAGCGGGGCAAGCTCCTACGAGCAGTACTTC; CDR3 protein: CASSQDFGGTSGASSYEQYF
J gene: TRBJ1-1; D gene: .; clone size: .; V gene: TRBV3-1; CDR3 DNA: TGTGCCAGCAGCCTACATCCGGGGAGTACTGAAGCTTTCTTT; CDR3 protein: CASSLHPGSTEAFF
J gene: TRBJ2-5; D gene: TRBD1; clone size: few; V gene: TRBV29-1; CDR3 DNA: TGCAGCGTTGGCGACAGGGGTGAGACCCAGTACTTC; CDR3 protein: CSVGDRGETQYF
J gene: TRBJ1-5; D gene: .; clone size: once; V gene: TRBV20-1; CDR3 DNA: TGCAGTGCCTCGCGGGAGCCCAATCAGCCCCAGCATTTT; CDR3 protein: CSASREPNQPQHF
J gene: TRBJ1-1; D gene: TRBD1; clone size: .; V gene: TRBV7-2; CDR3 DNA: TGTGCCAGCAGCGTCAGTCCGGGGGGACAGGGTTCTGAAGCTTTCTTT; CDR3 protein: CASSVSPGGQGSEAFF
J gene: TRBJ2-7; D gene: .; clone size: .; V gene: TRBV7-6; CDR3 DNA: TGTGCCAGCAGCTTAGAGTCGAGTGATACCTACGGGCAGTACTTC; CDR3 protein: CASSLESSDTYGQYF
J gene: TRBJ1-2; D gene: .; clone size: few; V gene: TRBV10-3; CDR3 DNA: TGTGCCATCAGTGAGGCAGGGAGCGCCTATGGCTACACCTTC; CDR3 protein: CAISEAGSAYGYTF
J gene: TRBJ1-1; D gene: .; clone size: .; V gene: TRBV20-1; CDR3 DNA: TGCAGTGCTAGCAGTGACCTGAACACTGAAGCTTTCTTT; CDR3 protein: CSASSDLNTEAFF
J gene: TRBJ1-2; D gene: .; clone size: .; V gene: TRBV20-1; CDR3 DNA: TGCAGTGCTTTCAGCACAGGGAAGGAATATGGCTACACCTTC; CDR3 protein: CSAFSTGKEYGYTF
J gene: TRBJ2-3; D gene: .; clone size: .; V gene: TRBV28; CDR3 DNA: TGTGCCAGCAGTTCCCCTTATACAACAGACCCCGTCCCAGATACGCAGTATTTT; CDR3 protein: CASSSPYTTDPVPDTQYF
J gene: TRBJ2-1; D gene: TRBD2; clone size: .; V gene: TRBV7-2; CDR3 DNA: TGTGCCAGCAGCTTAGGCGGAGGGACTAGCGGCGGCCGCTCCTACAATGAGCAGTTCTTC; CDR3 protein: CASSLGGGTSGGRSYNEQFF
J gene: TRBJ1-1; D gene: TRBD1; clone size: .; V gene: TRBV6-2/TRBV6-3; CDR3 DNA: TGTGCCAGCAGCTTCGGGACAGGGGGGATGGACACTGAAGCTTTCTTT; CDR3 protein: CASSFGTGGMDTEAFF
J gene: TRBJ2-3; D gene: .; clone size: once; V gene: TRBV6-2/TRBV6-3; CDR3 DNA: TGTGTCAGCAGTTACTTAGTGTATAGCACAGATACGCAGTATTTT; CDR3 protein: CVSSYLVYSTDTQYF
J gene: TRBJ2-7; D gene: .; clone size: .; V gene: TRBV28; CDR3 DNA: TGTGCCAGCAGTTTCGGGTCAATAGGCTCCTACGAGCAGTACTTC; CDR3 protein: CASSFGSIGSYEQYF
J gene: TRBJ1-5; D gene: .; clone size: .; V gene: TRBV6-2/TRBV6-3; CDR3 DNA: TGTGCCAGCACCCCGAGGACATTTAGCAATCAGCCCCAGCATTTT; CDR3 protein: CASTPRTFSNQPQHF
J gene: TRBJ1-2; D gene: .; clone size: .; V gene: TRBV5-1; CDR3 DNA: TGCGCCAGCAGCTTGGTGGTGGACGCCACTAACTATGGCTACACCTTC; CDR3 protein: CASSLVVDATNYGYTF
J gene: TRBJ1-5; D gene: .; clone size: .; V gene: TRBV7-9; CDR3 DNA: TGTGCCAGCAGCTTATACTCGGGACACCCGATAACCAACAATCAGCCCCAGCATTTT; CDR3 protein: CASSLYSGHPITNNQPQHF
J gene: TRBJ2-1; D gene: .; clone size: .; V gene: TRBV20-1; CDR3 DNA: TGCGGGGGCTCGACAGTTAACAATGAGCAGTTCTTC; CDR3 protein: CGGSTVNNEQFF
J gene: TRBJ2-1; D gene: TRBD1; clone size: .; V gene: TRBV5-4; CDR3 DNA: TGTGCCAGCAGCAACTACAGGGGAGAGACCCAGTTCTTC; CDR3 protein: CASSNYRGETQFF
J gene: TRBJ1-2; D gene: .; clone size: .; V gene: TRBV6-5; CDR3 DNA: TGTGCCAGCAGTTACGGCCTTAACTATGGCTACACCTTC; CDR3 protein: CASSYGLNYGYTF
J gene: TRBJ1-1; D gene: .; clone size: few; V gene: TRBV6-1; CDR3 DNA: TGTGCCAGCTCCGGGACTAAGAACACTGAAGCTTTCTTT; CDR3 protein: CASSGTKNTEAFF
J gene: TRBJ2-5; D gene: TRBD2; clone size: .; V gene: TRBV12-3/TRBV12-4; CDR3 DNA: TGTGCCACCAGAGCGGGGGTTGGGGAGACCCAGTACTTC; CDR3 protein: CATRAGVGETQYF
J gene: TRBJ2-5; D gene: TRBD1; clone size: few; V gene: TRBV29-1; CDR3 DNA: TGCAGCGTCCCTGAAATATTGCCCCGGGACAGTCAAGAGACCCAGTACTTC; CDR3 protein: CSVPEILPRDSQETQYF
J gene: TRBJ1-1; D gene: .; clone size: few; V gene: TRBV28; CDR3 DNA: TGTGCCAGCAGTCCCCCGCGGGTCCCTCAGGACACTGAAGCTTTCTTT; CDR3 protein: CASSPPRVPQDTEAFF
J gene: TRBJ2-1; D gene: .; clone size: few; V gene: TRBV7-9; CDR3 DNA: TGTGCCAGCAGCGACGCGGTGGTAGGGGCGGATGAGCAGTTCTTC; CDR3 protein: CASSDAVVGADEQFF
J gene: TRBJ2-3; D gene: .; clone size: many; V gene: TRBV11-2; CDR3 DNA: TGTGCCAGCAGCTTATGGGGCAGACCTTTCACAGATACGCAGTATTTT; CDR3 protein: CASSLWGRPFTDTQYF
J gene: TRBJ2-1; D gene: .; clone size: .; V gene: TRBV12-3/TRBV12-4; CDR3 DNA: TGCGCCAGCAGTTTAGATATCGGCGGCTCCTACAATGAGCAGTTCTTC; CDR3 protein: CASSLDIGGSYNEQFF
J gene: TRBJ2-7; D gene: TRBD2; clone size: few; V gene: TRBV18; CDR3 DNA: TGTGCCAGCTCACCCTCTATGCCGGGACTAGCTTCCGAGCAGTACTTC; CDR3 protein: CASSPSMPGLASEQYF
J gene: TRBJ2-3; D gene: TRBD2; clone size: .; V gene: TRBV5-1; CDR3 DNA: TGCGCCAGCAGCTTGGGATTAGCGGGGGGACTGGTGGATACGCAGTATTTT; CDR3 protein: CASSLGLAGGLVDTQYF
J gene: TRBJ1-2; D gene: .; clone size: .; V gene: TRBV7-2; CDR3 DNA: TGTGCCAGCAGCCCCATGACAGTCCTAGATGGCTACACCTTC; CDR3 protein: CASSPMTVLDGYTF
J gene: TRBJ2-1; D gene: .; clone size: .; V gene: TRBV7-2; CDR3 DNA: TGTGCCAGCAGCTCGGGCCTGTTTGGGGCAGACAATGAGCAGTTCTTC; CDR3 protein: CASSSGLFGADNEQFF
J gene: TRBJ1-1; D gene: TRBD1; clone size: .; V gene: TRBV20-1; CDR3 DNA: TGCAGTGCTCAGGGGGCAAGCACTGAAGCTTTCTTT; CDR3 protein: CSAQGASTEAFF